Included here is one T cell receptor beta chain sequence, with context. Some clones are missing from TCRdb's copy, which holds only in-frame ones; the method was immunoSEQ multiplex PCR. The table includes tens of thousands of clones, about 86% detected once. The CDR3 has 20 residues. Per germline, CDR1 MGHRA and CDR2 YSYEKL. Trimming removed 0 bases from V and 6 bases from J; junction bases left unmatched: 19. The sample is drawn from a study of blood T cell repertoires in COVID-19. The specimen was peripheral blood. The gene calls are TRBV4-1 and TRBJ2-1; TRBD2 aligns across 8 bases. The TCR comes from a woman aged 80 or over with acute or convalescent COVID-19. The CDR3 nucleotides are TGCGCCAGCAGCCAAGAACTGACCGGGACTAGAAGATTCGTAGGCAATGAGCAGTTCTTC. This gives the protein CASSQELTGTRRFVGNEQFF.